Below, 32 T cell receptor beta chains from the same sample are listed, as sequenced in a study of blood T cell repertoires in COVID-19 (TCRdb year 2020). Libraries were constructed by the immunoSEQ multiplex PCR assay. TCRdb re-hosts the immuneACCESS table, in-frame sequences only. Its copies lack some clones; in the studies checked, an unresolved V gene accounts for under half of them, and the cause for the rest is not known. This sample has around 90,000 clones in its table, and 88% of those were observed once. The top ten constitute around 2% of the sample. Sequenced: peripheral blood. All receptors come from a man aged 45-60 years with COVID-19, enrolled during active disease.

V and J are TRBV9 and TRBJ1-1; no clear D gene. The germline V gene has CDR1 SGDLS and CDR2 YYNGEE. V was cut by 0 bases and J by 1 base, with 7 bases left in between. The CDR3 spans 14 residues. The CDR3 is CASSVDGGNTEAFF. In DNA form, the CDR3 reads TGTGCCAGCAGCGTAGATGGAGGGAACACTGAAGCTTTCTTT.

The genes are TRBV19 and TRBJ1-5; 7 bases are shared with TRBD1. With V trimmed by 5 bases and J by 3 bases, 4 bases remained unmatched. The CDR3 spans 14 residues. Germline values: CDR1 LNHDA, CDR2 SQIVND (reference sequence). The CDR3 is CASSAGTVNQPQHF. In DNA, the CDR3 is TGTGCCAGTAGTGCGGGGACAGTCAATCAGCCCCAGCATTTT.

The chain uses TRBV11-3 and TRBJ2-1; the match to TRBD2 covers 15 bases. V gave up 5 bases and J gave up 6 bases; unmatched junction bases: 5. The germline V gene encodes CDR1 SGHNT and CDR2 YENEEA. The CDR3 consists of 16 residues. CDR3 DNA: TGTGCCAGCAGCCCCGGGACTAGCGGGGGGCGCAATGAGCAGTTCTTC. Protein product: CASSPGTSGGRNEQFF.

The rearrangement uses TRBV9 and TRBJ1-1, with D perhaps matching TRBD1 (6 bases). The CDR3 is 14 amino acids. With 6 bases removed from V and 0 bases from J, the gap between germline ends came to 12 bases. Per the germline V gene, CDR1 is SGDLS and CDR2 is YYNGEE. CDR3 sequence (DNA): TGTGCCAGCACCCTGGGACATCTGAACACTGAAGCTTTCTTT. Protein product: CASTLGHLNTEAFF. Full variable domain (rest looked up from reference TRBV9 and TRBJ1-1): DSGVTQTPKHLITATGQRVTLRCSPRSGDLSVYWYQQSLDQGLQFLIQYYNGEERAKGNILERFSAQQFPDLHSELNLSSLELGDSALYFCASTLGHLNTEAFFGQGTRLTVV.

This sequence joins TRBV28 and TRBJ2-2, with 14 positions matching TRBD2. The CDR3 sequence is 17 residues long. The germline V gene has CDR1 MDHEN and CDR2 SYDVKM. V lost 0 bases to trimming and J lost 6 bases; unmatched junction nucleotides: 3. CDR3 DNA: TGTGCCAGCAGTTTATGGAGACTAGCGGGGGGGCCCGGGGAGCTGTTTTTT. This encodes CASSLWRLAGGPGELFF. Based on the CDR3 plus reference TRBV28 and TRBJ2-2, the full variable domain is DVKVTQSSRYLVKRTGEKVFLECVQDMDHENMFWYRQDPGLGLRLIYFSYDVKMKEKGDIPEGYSVSREKKERFSLILESASTNQTSMYLCASSLWRLAGGPGELFFGEGSRLTVL.

CDR3 DNA sequence: TGCGCCAGCAGCTTGGACGGCCTTAGCAACTATGGCTACACCTTC. This encodes CASSLDGLSNYGYTF. The chain uses TRBV5-1 and TRBJ1-2, with D unresolved. V shed 0 bases and J shed 2 bases, with 11 bases lying between them. CDR3 length: 15 amino acids. Germline loops: CDR1 SGHRS, CDR2 YFSETQ.

This chain connects TRBV3-1 (or the pseudogene TRBV3-2) to TRBJ2-7; D may be TRBD2 (6 bases). The V and J ends lost 1 base and 2 bases respectively, with 12 bases between them. The V gene's germline CDR1 is LGHDT and CDR2 YNNKEL (reference sequence). This CDR3 has 15 amino acids. CDR3: CASSQGGSGPYEQYF. The CDR3, as DNA: TGTGCCAGCAGCCAAGGGGGTAGCGGCCCCTACGAGCAGTACTTC.

The rearrangement uses TRBV6-5 and TRBJ1-4; D is undetermined. V was clipped by 6 bases and J by 4 bases, with 15 bases between them. The CDR3 is 15 amino acids. In germline, CDR1 is MNHEY, CDR2 SVGAGI. CDR3 coding DNA: TGTGCCAGCAGGCATCACGGGGTGCTTAATGAAAAACTGTTTTTT. Protein product: CASRHHGVLNEKLFF.

The chain couples TRBV6-5 to TRBJ2-6, with 7 bases lining up with TRBD2. The CDR3 length is 15 residues. Germline V gene sequence: CDR1 MNHEY, CDR2 SVGAGI. The V and J ends lost 6 bases and 2 bases, in that order; junction bases with no gene match: 4. CDR3: CASSDRGAGANVLTF. As DNA, the CDR3 is TGTGCCAGCAGCGACCGGGGGGCTGGGGCCAACGTCCTGACTTTC.

The chain recombines TRBV9 with TRBJ2-3, with D possibly TRBD2 on 5 matching bases. Trimming left V 0 bases short and J 0 bases short, with 20 bases between. Germline CDR1 is SGDLS and CDR2 is YYNGEE. This CDR3 contains 19 residues. The CDR3 DNA follows: TGTGCCAGCAGCGTAGCTACGTCGAGACTACCCTTTAGCACAGATACGCAGTATTTT. Its translation: CASSVATSRLPFSTDTQYF.

The rearrangement joins TRBV11-2 to TRBJ1-1; D unclear. The V end lost 0 bases, the J end lost 10 bases, and 9 bases lay between the germline ends. Germline V lookup: CDR1 SGHAT, CDR2 FQNNGV. This CDR3 has 12 amino acids. The CDR3 DNA follows: TGTGCCAGCAGCTTAGAGCAAGCCGCAGCTTTCTTT. It is translated as CASSLEQAAAFF.

V gene TRBV5-1 combines with J gene TRBJ1-1; 7 positions match TRBD1. CDR1 is SGHRS and CDR2 is YFSETQ in the germline V gene. V shed 3 bases, J shed 1 base, and the junction held 6 bases outside the gene matches. This CDR3 is 15 amino acids long. The DNA of the CDR3 is TGCGCCAGCAGCTCTGAGACAGGGAAGAACACTGAAGCTTTCTTT. Translation: CASSSETGKNTEAFF.

The V gene is TRBV7-9, the J gene TRBJ2-1; TRBD2 might be the D (6 bases). Trimming shortened V by 1 base and J by 7 bases, and 8 bases separated the two germline ends. The germline gives CDR1 SEHNR, CDR2 FQNEAQ (reference sequence). The CDR3 length is 13 residues. CDR3 nucleotide sequence: TGTGCCAGCAGCTTAGTCCGGGGGAATGAGCAGTTCTTC. Translation: CASSLVRGNEQFF.

This chain links TRBV28 with TRBJ1-4, with 10 bases fitting TRBD1. Trimming took 9 bases from V and 4 from J; bases not matched to a gene: 11. Germline CDR1 MDHEN, CDR2 SYDVKM. The CDR3 spans 16 residues. The CDR3, as DNA: TGTGCCAGTATTCCGGGGACAGGGGCCTATAATGAAAAACTGTTTTTT. It specifies CASIPGTGAYNEKLFF.

A note on this clone: One junction end disagrees with the germline gene, perhaps due to a read error. V and J are TRBV7-7 and TRBJ2-2; D might be TRBD1 (6 bases). This CDR3 region has 16 residues. CDR1 and CDR2 (germline): SSHAT, FNYEAQ (reference sequence). The CDR3 region is CASSLAMTGLPGELFF. Written as DNA, the CDR3 is TGTGCTAGCAGCTTAGCTATGACAGGACTTCCCGGGGAGCTGTTTTTT.

In its sample, this clone was seen once. This chain joins TRBV9 and TRBJ1-5, with D perhaps matching TRBD1 (6 bases). This CDR3 contains 14 residues. Germline CDR1 and CDR2: SGDLS and YYNGEE. V lost 2 bases and J lost 3, with 9 bases in between. CDR3 in DNA: TGTGCCAGCAGCGTGACAGGAGACAATCAGCCCCAGCATTTT. Protein: CASSVTGDNQPQHF. Based on the CDR3 plus reference TRBV9 and TRBJ1-5, the full variable domain is DSGVTQTPKHLITATGQRVTLRCSPRSGDLSVYWYQQSLDQGLQFLIQYYNGEERAKGNILERFSAQQFPDLHSELNLSSLELGDSALYFCASSVTGDNQPQHFGDGTRLSIL.

The chain employs TRBV5-4 and TRBJ2-2; TRBD1 aligns across 7 bases. Trimming at V came to 3 bases and at J to 7 bases, leaving 3 bases not matched to a gene. This CDR3 has 13 amino acids. CDR1 and CDR2 from the germline V gene are SGHNT and YYREEE (reference sequence). The CDR3 here is CASSSRQGGELFF. CDR3 DNA: TGTGCCAGCAGCTCCCGACAGGGCGGGGAGCTGTTTTTT.

This clone has only a few counts. The V and J genes are TRBV6-5 and TRBJ2-7; 7 nucleotides align to TRBD1. The V and J ends lost 2 bases and 5 bases, in that order; junction bases with no gene match: 12. Germline values: CDR1 MNHEY, CDR2 SVGAGI. The CDR3 consists of 16 residues. The CDR3 here is CASSYGDRVIIHEQYF. CDR3 coding DNA: TGTGCCAGCAGTTACGGAGACAGGGTTATCATCCACGAGCAGTACTTC.

The chain carries TRBV11-2 and TRBJ2-5; D perhaps matches TRBD1 (6 bases). The CDR3 sequence is 13 residues long. Germline CDR1 is SGHAT and CDR2 is FQNNGV. The V end was cut by 5 bases, the J end by 4 bases, with 11 bases between. CDR3 coding DNA: TGTGCCAGCAGCGGGGGCTGGGGAGAGACCCAGTACTTC. Translating gives CASSGGWGETQYF.

The chain uses TRBV14 and TRBJ1-4, with a weak D call TRBD1 (6 bases). Germline V lookup: CDR1 SGHDN, CDR2 FVKESK. The CDR3 is 15 residues long. V was pared by 4 bases and J by 4 bases, with 13 bases between. The CDR3 here is CASSPGELLNEKLFF. For the CDR3, the DNA is TGTGCCAGCAGCCCAGGGGAACTTCTTAATGAAAAACTGTTTTTT.

V is TRBV5-1 and J is TRBJ1-2; D possibly corresponds to TRBD1 (5 bases). The CDR3 consists of 12 residues. V lost 3 bases to trimming and J lost 3 bases, with 6 bases between them. Germline CDR1 reads SGHRS; CDR2 reads YFSETQ. The CDR3 DNA is TGCGCCAGCAGCTGGGGGGACTATGGCTACACCTTC. This sequence encodes CASSWGDYGYTF.

The rearrangement joins TRBV15 to TRBJ1-2; a possible D gene is TRBD1 (6 bases). CDR3 size: 14 residues. Trimming removed 1 base at V and 3 bases at J, with 9 bases between. Germline CDR1 is LNHNV and CDR2 is YYDKDF (reference sequence). CDR3 sequence: CATSRVQGYYGYTF. CDR3 bases: TGTGCCACCAGCAGAGTACAGGGTTACTATGGCTACACCTTC.

The V gene is TRBV2, the J gene TRBJ2-2, with 8 bases identical to TRBD1. Germline V gives CDR1 SNHLY, CDR2 FYNNEI. The CDR3 consists of 16 residues. V was clipped by 4 bases and J by 1 base; unmatched bases: 5. CDR3 loop: CASSALGQGNTGELFF. The CDR3 coding sequence is TGTGCCAGCAGTGCCCTAGGACAGGGGAACACCGGGGAGCTGTTTTTT.

The chain is built from TRBV18 and TRBJ1-2; 7 nucleotides line up with TRBD1. In germline, CDR1 is KGHSH, CDR2 LQKENI. The CDR3 is made up of 15 amino acids. The J segment lost 8 bases and the V segment lost 1 base, leaving 10 bases of the junction unmatched. For the CDR3, the DNA is TGTGCCAGCTCACCACTTGACAGGGAGTTAAAGGGCTACACCTTC. It codes for CASSPLDRELKGYTF.

CDR3 residues: CASSVGKPGTDSGNTIYF. The CDR3 DNA is TGTGCCAGCAGCGTAGGAAAACCCGGGACAGACTCTGGAAACACCATATATTTT. The chain combines TRBV9 with TRBJ1-3; 7 nucleotides match TRBD1. V was pared by 0 bases and J by 0 bases, with 9 bases of the junction left unmatched. The V gene's germline CDR1 is SGDLS and CDR2 YYNGEE. This CDR3 is built from 18 residues.

V usage is TRBV14 and J usage is TRBJ1-5; 9 nucleotides agree with TRBD1. The CDR3 is made up of 20 amino acids. Germline V CDR1 and CDR2: SGHDN, FVKESK. V gave up 3 bases and J gave up 0 bases; unmatched junction bases: 15. The CDR3 DNA is TGTGCCAGCAGCCAGTTCACTTCCGGGACAGGGATATATAGCAATCAGCCCCAGCATTTT. It is translated as CASSQFTSGTGIYSNQPQHF.

The chain joins TRBV4-1 to TRBJ1-5; D remains unclear. The CDR3 totals 14 residues. CDR1 and CDR2 (germline): MGHRA, YSYEKL. With 0 bases removed from V and 0 bases from J, the gap between germline ends came to 3 bases. DNA for the CDR3: TGCGCCAGCAGCCAAGAGTATAGCAATCAGCCCCAGCATTTT. It specifies CASSQEYSNQPQHF.

The rearrangement links TRBV4-3 to TRBJ1-2; TRBD1 might be the D (5 bases). The V gene's germline CDR1 is LGHNA and CDR2 YSLEER. The CDR3 loop spans 14 amino acids. The V end was cut by 0 bases, the J end by 8 bases, with 13 bases between. Here the CDR3 DNA reads TGCGCCAGCAGCCAAGAATTTGGGGGGAGCGGCTACACCTTC. The encoded protein is CASSQEFGGSGYTF.

J is TRBJ1-5 and V is TRBV19, with 11 bases fitting TRBD1. The junction had 9 bases not matched to a gene; V was cut back by 5 bases and J by 0 bases. The CDR3 length is 18 residues. Germline V gene sequence: CDR1 LNHDA, CDR2 SQIVND (reference sequence). The chain's CDR3 is CASSPRTGGSISNQPQHF. The CDR3 bases are TGTGCCAGTAGTCCGCGGACAGGGGGCAGTATTAGCAATCAGCCCCAGCATTTT. Full variable domain (missing parts from reference TRBV19 and TRBJ1-5): DGGITQSPKYLFRKEGQNVTLSCEQNLNHDAMYWYRQDPGQGLRLIYYSQIVNDFQKGDIAEGYSVSREKKESFPLTVTSAQKNPTAFYLCASSPRTGGSISNQPQHFGDGTRLSIL.

This clone was recorded a few times. The chain has TRBV2 and TRBJ1-2; 10 bases line up with TRBD1. The CDR3 runs to 12 residues. The junction had 6 bases not matched to a gene; V was cut back by 9 bases and J by 8 bases. In germline, CDR1 is SNHLY, CDR2 FYNNEI. CDR3 DNA: TGTGCCAGGAGGGACAGGGGAGTCGGCTACACCTTC. Translating gives CARRDRGVGYTF.

The chain couples TRBV9 to TRBJ2-2, with a possible D match to TRBD2 (6 bases). The CDR3 sequence is 16 residues long. Germline CDR1 is SGDLS and CDR2 is YYNGEE. V lost 4 bases and J 0 bases, leaving 13 bases between the germline ends. CDR3 nucleotides: TGTGCCAGCAGCCCCATTAGCGGCGCGAACACCGGGGAGCTGTTTTTT. Encoded protein: CASSPISGANTGELFF.

With respect to this clone: At one end, the junction sequence differs from germline, possibly due to a read error. This chain uses TRBV4-1 with TRBJ2-2, with 9 bases that match TRBD2. From germline, CDR1 is MGHRA and CDR2 YSYEKL. This CDR3 spans 19 amino acids. The CDR3 here is CARSHAPRGRGGWGGELFF. The DNA for the CDR3 is TGCGCCCGCAGCCACGCCCCCCGGGGGCGGGGGGGCTGGGGCGGGGAGCTGTTTTTT.